The rows below give T cell receptor beta chains drawn from one sample of a study of shared clonotypes between healthy human individuals. Repertoires were generated with immunoSEQ multiplex PCR, while TCRdb's copy carries only in-frame clones and drops some. Of about 380,000 clones listed, about 96% are singletons. Sequenced material: memory CD8+ T cells sorted from blood. All receptors come from a young man in good health. Both conserved end residues are part of each CDR3.

V gene: TRBV6-6
J gene: TRBJ1-2
CDR3 protein: CASRLSYGYTF

V gene: TRBV5-1
J gene: TRBJ1-5
CDR3 protein: CASRPGPLNQPQHF

V gene: TRBV2
J gene: TRBJ2-7
CDR3 protein: CASRESDYYEQYF

V gene: TRBV6-1
J gene: TRBJ1-5
CDR3 protein: CASSEAKGSSNQPQHF

V gene: TRBV5-5
J gene: TRBJ2-3
CDR3 protein: CASSLGVGDTQYF

V gene: TRBV9
J gene: TRBJ2-1
CDR3 protein: CASSRPPRDRENIVPDEQFF

V gene: TRBV2
J gene: TRBJ1-5
CDR3 protein: CASSGQGWPSQHF

V gene: TRBV28
J gene: TRBJ1-1
CDR3 protein: CASRQGRILDTEAFF

V gene: TRBV28
J gene: TRBJ1-1
CDR3 protein: CASSPPNRVMNTEAFF

V gene: TRBV6-1
J gene: TRBJ1-5
CDR3 protein: CASRRPYGNQPQHF

V gene: TRBV19
J gene: TRBJ2-2
CDR3 protein: CASSIWFLAGVTGELFF

V gene: TRBV7-9
J gene: TRBJ1-1
CDR3 protein: CASSLGGIEAFF

V gene: TRBV10-2
J gene: TRBJ2-3
CDR3 protein: CASSESGFTDTQYF

V gene: TRBV28
J gene: TRBJ1-5
CDR3 protein: CASSWGTGVQPQHF

V gene: TRBV18
J gene: TRBJ2-7
CDR3 protein: CASSPREGRDDEQYF

V gene: TRBV4-2
J gene: TRBJ1-4
CDR3 protein: CASSHDRGRAKLFF

V gene: TRBV7-2
J gene: TRBJ1-2
CDR3 protein: CASSLRETGLYGYTF

V gene: TRBV28
J gene: TRBJ2-1
CDR3 protein: CASSWTGPYNEQFF

V gene: TRBV6-4
J gene: TRBJ2-7
CDR3 protein: CAATWDSYEQYF

V gene: TRBV5-4
J gene: TRBJ1-1
CDR3 protein: CASSLRAMNTEAFF

V gene: TRBV27
J gene: TRBJ1-4
CDR3 protein: CASSPYRGGGVLEKLFF

V gene: TRBV4-1
J gene: TRBJ2-5
CDR3 protein: CASSRGPQETQYF

V gene: TRBV2
J gene: TRBJ2-1
CDR3 protein: CASSRDRAPNEQFF

V gene: TRBV7-9
J gene: TRBJ1-1
CDR3 protein: CASSLAGQECLF

V gene: TRBV7-9
J gene: TRBJ2-1
CDR3 protein: CASSLGLKEQFF

V gene: TRBV6-1
J gene: TRBJ2-7
CDR3 protein: CASRLTGPYEQYF

V gene: TRBV27
J gene: TRBJ1-5
CDR3 protein: CASRPGQSLNSNQPQHF

V gene: TRBV28
J gene: TRBJ2-1
CDR3 protein: CASSWGGIEQFF

V gene: TRBV21-1
J gene: TRBJ2-5
CDR3 protein: CASSTSWRRLGFVTQYF

V gene: TRBV10-3
J gene: TRBJ2-2
CDR3 protein: CAISENTGELFF

V gene: TRBV5-1
J gene: TRBJ1-2
CDR3 protein: CASSYQAIKSGGYTF

V gene: TRBV5-4
J gene: TRBJ2-7
CDR3 protein: CASSLFGGNEQYF

V gene: TRBV2
J gene: TRBJ2-5
CDR3 protein: CAMTGLGGRETQYF

V gene: TRBV28
J gene: TRBJ1-3
CDR3 protein: CASSFLDRVLSGNTIYF

V gene: TRBV5-1
J gene: TRBJ1-5
CDR3 protein: CASRPGPDNQPQHF

V gene: TRBV2
J gene: TRBJ1-1
CDR3 protein: CASSDSRVRTEAFF

V gene: TRBV11-2
J gene: TRBJ1-2
CDR3 protein: CASSDRDRGPPVEGYTF

V gene: TRBV7-8
J gene: TRBJ2-3
CDR3 protein: CASSTRAGGWTDTQYF

V gene: TRBV27
J gene: TRBJ2-7
CDR3 protein: CASSVSGTSEQYF

V gene: TRBV6-1
J gene: TRBJ2-7
CDR3 protein: CASSRSSYEQYF

V gene: TRBV19
J gene: TRBJ2-2
CDR3 protein: CASSKIPGELFF

V gene: TRBV28
J gene: TRBJ1-2
CDR3 protein: CASSPYDLANYGYTF

V gene: TRBV14
J gene: TRBJ2-7
CDR3 protein: CASSQGLSYEQYF

V gene: TRBV4-1
J gene: TRBJ1-6
CDR3 protein: CASSQDRGNSPLHF

V gene: TRBV15
J gene: TRBJ2-5
CDR3 protein: CATSRDQGPETQYF

V gene: TRBV7-2
J gene: TRBJ2-7
CDR3 protein: CASSLSGNYEQYF

V gene: TRBV18
J gene: TRBJ2-7
CDR3 protein: CASSPGFEQYF